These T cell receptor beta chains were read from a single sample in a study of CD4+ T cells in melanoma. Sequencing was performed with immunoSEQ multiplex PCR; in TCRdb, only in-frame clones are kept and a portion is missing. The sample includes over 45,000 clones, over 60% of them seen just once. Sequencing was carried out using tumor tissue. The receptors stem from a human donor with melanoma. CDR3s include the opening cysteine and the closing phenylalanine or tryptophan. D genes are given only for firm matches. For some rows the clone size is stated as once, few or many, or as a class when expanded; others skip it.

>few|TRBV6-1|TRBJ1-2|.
TGTGCCAGCATAGGATCCTCCTATGGCTACACCTTC
CASIGSSYGYTF
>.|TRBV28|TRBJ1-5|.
TGTGCCAGCAGTTTTGGGGGGTGGCAGCCCCAGCATTTT
CASSFGGWQPQHF
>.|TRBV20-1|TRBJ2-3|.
TGCAGTGCTAGGGGGTTAGATACGCAGTATTTT
CSARGLDTQYF
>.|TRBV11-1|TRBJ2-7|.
TGTGCCAGCAGCTTACAGGGCTCCTACGAGCAGTACTTC
CASSLQGSYEQYF
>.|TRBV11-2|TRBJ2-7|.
TGTGCCAGCAGCTTAGATCCTGGCTACGAGCAGTACTTC
CASSLDPGYEQYF
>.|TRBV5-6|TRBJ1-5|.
TGTGCCAGCAGCTTGGCCGGGGTAATCGGGCGTCGTCAGCCCCAGCATTTT
CASSLAGVIGRRQPQHF
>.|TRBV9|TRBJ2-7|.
TGTGCCAGCAGCGTGTCCCAGGGTGGGACCTACGAGCAGTACTTC
CASSVSQGGTYEQYF
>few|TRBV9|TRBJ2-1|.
TGTGCCAGCAGCGTAGGGAAAAGCTCCTACAATGAGCAGTTCTTC
CASSVGKSSYNEQFF
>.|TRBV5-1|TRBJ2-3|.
TGCGCCAGCAGCTTGGAGGTGGGTCGGGCAGATACGCAGTATTTT
CASSLEVGRADTQYF
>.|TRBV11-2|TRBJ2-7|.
TGTGCCAGCAGCTTAGATAGGGGCGGTACCTACGAGCAGTACTTC
CASSLDRGGTYEQYF
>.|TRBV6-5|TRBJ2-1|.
TGTGCCAGCAGTTACGGGGGCGGGGGCGACAATGAGCAGTTCTTC
CASSYGGGGDNEQFF
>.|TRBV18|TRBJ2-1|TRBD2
TGTGCCAGCTCACCTTCTAAGGCTAGCGGGAACTACAATGAGCAGTTCTTC
CASSPSKASGNYNEQFF
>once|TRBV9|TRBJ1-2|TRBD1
TGTGCCAGCAGCGTAAGGGGGGACAGCTATGGCTACACCTTC
CASSVRGDSYGYTF
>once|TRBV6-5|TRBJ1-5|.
TGTGCCAGCAGGGGTCTTTTGGATCAGCCCCAGCATTTT
CASRGLLDQPQHF
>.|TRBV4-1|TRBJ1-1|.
TGCGCCAGCAGCCAAGGTCGACAGTCTGGCACTGAAGCTTTCTTT
CASSQGRQSGTEAFF
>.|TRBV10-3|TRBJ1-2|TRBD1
TGTGCCATCAGTGATATTGGGACAGTTCATGGCTACACCTTC
CAISDIGTVHGYTF
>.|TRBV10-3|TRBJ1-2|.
TGTGCCATCAGTGCCGGGGAGTATGGCTACACCTTC
CAISAGEYGYTF
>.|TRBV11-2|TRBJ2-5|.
TGTGCCAGCAGCTGGGACCAAGAGACCCAGTACTTC
CASSWDQETQYF
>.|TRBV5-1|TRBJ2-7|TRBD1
TGCGCCAGCAGCCCAGACAGGGGGGGCTCCTACGAGCAGTACTTC
CASSPDRGGSYEQYF
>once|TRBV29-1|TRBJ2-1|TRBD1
TGCAGCGTTGAGGTCCTGGACAGGATTTACAATGAGCAGTTCTTC
CSVEVLDRIYNEQFF
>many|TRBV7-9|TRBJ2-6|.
TGTGCCAGCAGCGCAACGGGGTCTGGGGCCAACGTCCTGACTTTC
CASSATGSGANVLTF
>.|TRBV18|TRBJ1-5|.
TGTGCCAGCTCACCACAGACAGGCAATCAGCCCCAGCATTTT
CASSPQTGNQPQHF
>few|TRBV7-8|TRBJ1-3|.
TGTGCCAGCAGCTTATATGGCACTTCTTCTGGAAACACCATATATTTT
CASSLYGTSSGNTIYF
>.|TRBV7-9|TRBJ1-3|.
TGTGCCAGCAGCTTGGCACAGGGTAACACCATATATTTT
CASSLAQGNTIYF
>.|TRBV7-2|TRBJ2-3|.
TGTGCCAGCAGCCCAAATGGGCCTAATTTCCGTCCAGATACGCAGTATTTT
CASSPNGPNFRPDTQYF
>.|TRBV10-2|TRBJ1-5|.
TGCGCCAGCAGTTTTTCCGATCTCGGCAATCAGCCCCAGCATTTT
CASSFSDLGNQPQHF
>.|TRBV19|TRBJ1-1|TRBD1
TGTGCCAGTAGTATAGATGTTGGGACAGGGGACATGAACACTGAAGCTTTCTTT
CASSIDVGTGDMNTEAFF
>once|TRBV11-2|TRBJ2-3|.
TGTGCCAGCAGCTTAGATAGCGTCCGCACAGATACGCAGTATTTT
CASSLDSVRTDTQYF
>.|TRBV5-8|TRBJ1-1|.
TGTGCCAGCAGCGCATTCGACAGTTTCCCTGAAGCTTTCTTT
CASSAFDSFPEAFF
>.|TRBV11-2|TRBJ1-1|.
TGTGCCAGCAGACGCCCCGGGGGTGTAGGGGGCACTGAAGCTTTCTTT
CASRRPGGVGGTEAFF
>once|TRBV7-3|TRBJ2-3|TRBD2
TGTGCCAGCAGCTTAAGGGTAGCGGGGTCAACAGATACGCAGTATTTT
CASSLRVAGSTDTQYF
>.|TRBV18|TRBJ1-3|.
TGTGCCAGCTCACCCGAGGGGGGGCCCTCTGGAAACACCATATATTTT
CASSPEGGPSGNTIYF
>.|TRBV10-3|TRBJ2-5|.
TGTGCCATCAGTGGGGGGGAGCAAGAGACCCAGTACTTC
CAISGGEQETQYF
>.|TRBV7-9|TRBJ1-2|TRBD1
TGTGCCAGCAGACCGAATAGGGGACAGGGAACTATACTCTATGGCTACACCTTC
CASRPNRGQGTILYGYTF
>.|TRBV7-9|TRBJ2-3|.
TGTGCCAGCAGCTTAGTCGGAGGGGGGCAGTATTTT
CASSLVGGGQYF
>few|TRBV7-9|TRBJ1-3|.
TGTGCCAGCAGCTTACGGGAGGGTGGAAACACCATATATTTT
CASSLREGGNTIYF
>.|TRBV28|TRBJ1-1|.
TGTGCCAGCAGTTTCATCCGGATGAACACTGAAGCTTTCTTT
CASSFIRMNTEAFF
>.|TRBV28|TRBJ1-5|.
TGTGCCAGCAGTTTTGGGGAGCGGGGTCGCAATCAGCCCCAGCATTTT
CASSFGERGRNQPQHF
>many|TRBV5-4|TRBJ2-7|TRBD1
TGTGCCAGCGGACAGGGAGGCTACGAGCAGTACTTC
CASGQGGYEQYF
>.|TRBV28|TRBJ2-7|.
TGTGCCAGCGGCCAAAAGGGGGACGAGCAGTACTTC
CASGQKGDEQYF
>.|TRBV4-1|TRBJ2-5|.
TGCGCCAGCAGCCCGAAGGCTGGGGTACGGGAGACCCAGTACTTC
CASSPKAGVRETQYF
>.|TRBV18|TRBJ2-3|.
TGTGCCAGCTCACCACTTCAGGCAATTAGCACAGATACGCAGTATTTT
CASSPLQAISTDTQYF
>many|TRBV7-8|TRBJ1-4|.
TGTGCCAGCAGCATTTTGGGGGGAACTAATGAAAAACTGTTTTTT
CASSILGGTNEKLFF
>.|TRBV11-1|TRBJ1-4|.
TGTGCCAGCAGCACGGGGTTTAATGAAAAACTGTTTTTT
CASSTGFNEKLFF
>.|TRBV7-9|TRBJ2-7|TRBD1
TGTGCCAGCAGCTTATCAGGGACAGGGCCCTACGAGCAGTACTTC
CASSLSGTGPYEQYF
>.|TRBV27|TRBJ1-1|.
TGTGCCAGCAGTTTACGAGTGGGCGTTGGGGACACTGAAGCTTTCTTT
CASSLRVGVGDTEAFF
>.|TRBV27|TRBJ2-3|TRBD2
TGTGCCAGCAGTTTATCAAGCGGGGGGGCTTTAGATACGCAGTATTTT
CASSLSSGGALDTQYF
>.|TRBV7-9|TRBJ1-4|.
TGTGCCAGCAGCTTTATGCGTAATGAAAAACTGTTTTTT
CASSFMRNEKLFF
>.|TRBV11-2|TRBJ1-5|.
TGTGCCAGCAGCTTGAAACCCGGTCACAATCAGCCCCAGCATTTT
CASSLKPGHNQPQHF
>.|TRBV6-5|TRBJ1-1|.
TGTGCCAGCAGACGCCCGGGAATAGAAGCTTTCTTT
CASRRPGIEAFF
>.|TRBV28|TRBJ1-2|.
TGTGCCAGCAGTTCACGCCAGAGCAGGGGAGGTGGCTATGGCTACACCTTC
CASSSRQSRGGGYGYTF
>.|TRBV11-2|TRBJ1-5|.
TGTGCCAGCAGCTTGGGGTATAGCAATCAGCCCCAGCATTTT
CASSLGYSNQPQHF
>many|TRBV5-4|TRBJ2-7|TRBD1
TGTGCCAGCAGCTTGGTGGGACAGGGGTACGAGCAGTACTTC
CASSLVGQGYEQYF
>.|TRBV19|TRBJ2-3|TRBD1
TGTGCCAGTAAGACAGGGGAAGCAGATACGCAGTATTTT
CASKTGEADTQYF